These 13 T cell receptor beta chains originate from one sample sequenced in a study of T cell responses to AZD1222 COVID-19 vaccine (dated by TCRdb to the early 2020s). The time point label, as the study defines it: baseline before first vaccination. The library came from the immunoSEQ multiplex PCR assay. This is the immuneACCESS table as TCRdb keeps it, with only in-frame sequences that have V and J called. A part of the clones is gone; compared with another copy, unresolved V genes explain less than half, and the rest is unexplained. The table for this sample lists 45,000 to 65,000 clones; 88% of them were counted only once. The top ten clonotypes cover 14% to 15% of the sample. Sequenced here: peripheral blood, sampled on day 0 of AZD1222 vaccination. These receptors originate from an adult in good health.

This chain uses TRBV3-1 (or the pseudogene TRBV3-2) with TRBJ1-2; the D gene is possibly TRBD1 (5 bases). Between the trimmed V and J ends, which lost 6 bases and 5 bases, there was a span of 16 bases. Per the germline V gene, CDR1 is LGHDT and CDR2 is YNNKEL (reference sequence). CDR3 length: 14 residues. CDR3 DNA: TGTGCCAGCAGTCCAAAGACAGACCGATATGGCTACACCTTC. Translation: CASSPKTDRYGYTF.

A single count supports this clone. The gene calls are TRBV19 and TRBJ2-1, with a possible D match to TRBD1 (6 bases). Deletions cut 3 bases from V and 4 bases from J, with 7 bases between. CDR1 and CDR2 from the germline V gene are LNHDA and SQIVND (reference sequence). CDR3 length: 13 amino acids. CDR3 sequence (DNA): TGTGCCAGTAGTATGGGACAATACAATGAGCAGTTCTTC. This sequence encodes CASSMGQYNEQFF.

V usage is TRBV7-8 and J usage is TRBJ2-1; D is unclear. Germline lookup yields CDR1 SGHVS and CDR2 FQNEAQ. CDR3 length: 18 amino acids. V lost 2 bases and J 2 bases, leaving 19 bases between the germline ends. The CDR3 is CASSLPGLTAGTYNEQFF. DNA of the CDR3: TGTGCCAGCAGCTTACCCGGCTTAACAGCCGGAACCTACAATGAGCAGTTCTTC.

Only a few counts were recorded for this clone. The gene calls are TRBV2 and TRBJ2-5; D possibly corresponds to TRBD2 (5 bases). Germline CDR1 is SNHLY and CDR2 is FYNNEI. The CDR3 runs 14 residues. Trimming removed 1 base from V and 6 bases from J, with 12 bases in between. In nucleotides, the CDR3 is TGTGCCAGCAGTGAAGAGGCTAGACTACAGACCCAGTACTTC. It translates to CASSEEARLQTQYF.

The V and J genes are TRBV6-5 and TRBJ1-1; possibly TRBD1 for D (5 bases). CDR1 is MNHEY, CDR2 SVGAGI, per germline. Trimming removed 6 bases at V and 6 bases at J, with 20 bases between. The CDR3 sequence is 15 residues long. CDR3 sequence reads: CASRGVMGGFSEAFF. In DNA form, the CDR3 reads TGTGCCAGCAGGGGGGTGATGGGTGGGTTCTCTGAAGCTTTCTTT.

This chain uses TRBV15 with TRBJ2-7, with D possibly TRBD2 on 6 matching bases. The V gene's germline CDR1 is LNHNV and CDR2 YYDKDF (reference sequence). The ends were cut back, 3 bases at V and 0 bases at J, with 12 bases in the middle. CDR3 length: 15 amino acids. The CDR3 nucleotides read TGTGCCACCAGCAGGGCTGGGGGAGGCTCCTACGAGCAGTACTTC. As protein: CATSRAGGGSYEQYF.

The chain is built from TRBV2 and TRBJ1-2; D gene unclear. V lost 5 bases, J lost 8 bases, and 9 bases lay in between. This CDR3 is 11 amino acids long. The germline V gene has CDR1 SNHLY and CDR2 FYNNEI. The CDR3 spells CASSPAWGYTF. CDR3 in DNA: TGTGCCAGCAGTCCCGCTTGGGGCTACACCTTC.

This chain uses TRBV6-4 with TRBJ2-3, with D hard to call. Trimming left V 6 bases short and J 6 bases short, with 7 bases between. Germline V gives CDR1 MRHNA, CDR2 SNTAGT. The CDR3 covers 11 residues. CDR3 DNA sequence: TGTGCCAGCAGCGATCTTGATACGCAGTATTTT. It is translated as CASSDLDTQYF.

The chain recombines TRBV14 with TRBJ2-2; D is possibly TRBD2 (5 bases). CDR3 length: 16 residues. Germline V gene data show CDR1 as SGHDN and CDR2 as FVKESK. Trimming pared 0 bases from V and 7 bases from J, leaving 15 bases between. The CDR3 is CASSQDDRDLNGELFF. In DNA form, the CDR3 reads TGTGCCAGCAGCCAAGATGATCGGGATTTGAACGGGGAGCTGTTTTTT.

The chain employs TRBV2 and TRBJ2-3; 7 bases are a match to TRBD2. The length of the CDR3 is 15 residues. Germline V gene sequence: CDR1 SNHLY, CDR2 FYNNEI. With 7 bases clipped from V and 3 bases from J, the junction kept 10 bases outside the gene matches. The CDR3 nucleotides read TGTGCCAGCACACCTCAGGGAGGGAGGACAGATACGCAGTATTTT. Encoded protein: CASTPQGGRTDTQYF.

This chain uses TRBV7-3 with TRBJ1-2, with D hard to call. Looked up from germline, CDR1 is SGHTA and CDR2 is FQGTGA. There are 14 residues in the CDR3. The germline V and J ends were trimmed by 5 bases and 8 bases, with 18 bases remaining between them. The CDR3, as DNA: TGTGCCAGCAGCCCCAAGTACGAGGAAGGCGGCTACACCTTC. Translation: CASSPKYEEGGYTF.

The chain links TRBV7-8 to TRBJ1-6; 7 bases line up with TRBD1. V lost 5 bases, J lost 7 bases, and 5 bases stayed unmatched. This CDR3 spans 14 amino acids. CDR1 is SGHVS, CDR2 FQNEAQ, per germline. This CDR3 is CASSPGTANSPLHF. CDR3 DNA sequence: TGTGCCAGCAGCCCCGGGACAGCGAATTCACCCCTCCACTTT.

This clone was counted once. This chain links TRBV29-1 with TRBJ2-7, with 7 bases that match TRBD1. Germline trimming cut 1 base from V and 2 bases from J; bases unmatched to any gene: 5. The CDR3 is 14 amino acids. Germline V lookup: CDR1 SQVTM, CDR2 ANQGSEA. CDR3 coding DNA: TGCAGCGTTGAAGGGCGGACAGGAGCCTACGAGCAGTACTTC. It specifies CSVEGRTGAYEQYF.